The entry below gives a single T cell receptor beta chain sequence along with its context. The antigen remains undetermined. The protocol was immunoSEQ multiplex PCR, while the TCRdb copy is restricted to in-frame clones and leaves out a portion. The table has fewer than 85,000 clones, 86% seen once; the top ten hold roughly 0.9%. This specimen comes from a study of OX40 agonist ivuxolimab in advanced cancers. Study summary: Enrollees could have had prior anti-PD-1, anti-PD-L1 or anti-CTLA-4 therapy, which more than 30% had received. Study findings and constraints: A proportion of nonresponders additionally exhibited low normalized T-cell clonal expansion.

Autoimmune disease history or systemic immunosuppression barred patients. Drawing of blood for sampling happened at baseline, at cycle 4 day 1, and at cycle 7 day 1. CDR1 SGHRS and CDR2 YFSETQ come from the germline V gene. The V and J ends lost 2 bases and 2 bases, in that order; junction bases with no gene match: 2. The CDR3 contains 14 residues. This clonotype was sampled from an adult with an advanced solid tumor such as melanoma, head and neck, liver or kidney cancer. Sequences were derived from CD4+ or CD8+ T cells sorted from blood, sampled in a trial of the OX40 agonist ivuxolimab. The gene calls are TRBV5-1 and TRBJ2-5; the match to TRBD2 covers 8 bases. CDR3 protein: CASSFTSGQETQYF. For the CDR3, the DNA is TGCGCCAGCAGCTTTACTAGCGGACAAGAGACCCAGTACTTC.